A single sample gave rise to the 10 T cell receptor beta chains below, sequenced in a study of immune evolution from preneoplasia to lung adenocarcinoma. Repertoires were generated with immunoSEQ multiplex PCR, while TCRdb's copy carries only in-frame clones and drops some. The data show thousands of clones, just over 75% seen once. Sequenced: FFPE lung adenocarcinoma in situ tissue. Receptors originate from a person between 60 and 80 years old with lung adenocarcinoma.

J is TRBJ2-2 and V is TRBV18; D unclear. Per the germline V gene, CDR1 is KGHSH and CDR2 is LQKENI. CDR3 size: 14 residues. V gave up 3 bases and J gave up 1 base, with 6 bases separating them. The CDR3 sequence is CASSPPKNTGELFF. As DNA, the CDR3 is TGTGCCAGCTCACCGCCAAAGAACACCGGGGAGCTGTTTTTT.

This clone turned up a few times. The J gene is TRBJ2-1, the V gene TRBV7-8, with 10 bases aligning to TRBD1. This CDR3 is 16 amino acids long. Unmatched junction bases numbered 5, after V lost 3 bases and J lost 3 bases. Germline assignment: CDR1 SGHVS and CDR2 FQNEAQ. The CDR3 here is CASSLGDRGGYNEQFF. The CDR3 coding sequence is TGTGCCAGCAGCTTGGGGGACAGGGGTGGCTACAATGAGCAGTTCTTC.

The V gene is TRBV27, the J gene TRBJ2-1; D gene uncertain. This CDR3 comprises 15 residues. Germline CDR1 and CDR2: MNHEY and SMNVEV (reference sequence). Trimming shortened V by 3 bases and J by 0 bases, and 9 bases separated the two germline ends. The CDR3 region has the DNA TGTGCCAGCAGTTTGGTTGGCGGCTCCTACAATGAGCAGTTCTTC. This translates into CASSLVGGSYNEQFF.

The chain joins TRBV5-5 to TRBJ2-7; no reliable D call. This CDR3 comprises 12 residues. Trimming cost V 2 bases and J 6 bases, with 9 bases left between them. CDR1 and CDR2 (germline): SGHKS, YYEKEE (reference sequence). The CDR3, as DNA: TGTGCCAGCAGCTTCGGTGGATCCGAGCAGTACTTC. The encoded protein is CASSFGGSEQYF.

In nucleotides, the CDR3 is TGTGCCAGCAGCTTAAACAGGGGTAGGGAAAAACTGTTTTTT. It translates to CASSLNRGREKLFF. The rearrangement joins TRBV7-6 to TRBJ1-4; 7 nucleotides align to TRBD1. CDR1 and CDR2 (germline): SGHVS, FNYEAQ. Trimming took 2 bases from V and 8 from J; bases not matched to a gene: 5. This CDR3 comprises 14 residues.

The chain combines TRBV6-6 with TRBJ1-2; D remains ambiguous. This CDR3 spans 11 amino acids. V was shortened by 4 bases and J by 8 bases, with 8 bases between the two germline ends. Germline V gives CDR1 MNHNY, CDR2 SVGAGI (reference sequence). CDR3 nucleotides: TGTGCCAGCAGTTCAAGGCTGGGCTACACCTTC. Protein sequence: CASSSRLGYTF.

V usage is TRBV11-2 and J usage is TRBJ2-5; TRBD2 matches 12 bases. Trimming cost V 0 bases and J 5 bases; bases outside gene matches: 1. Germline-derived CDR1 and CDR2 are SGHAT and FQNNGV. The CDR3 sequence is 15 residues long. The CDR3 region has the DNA TGTGCCAGCAGCTTAGAACTAGCGGGGGGTGAGACCCAGTACTTC. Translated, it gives CASSLELAGGETQYF. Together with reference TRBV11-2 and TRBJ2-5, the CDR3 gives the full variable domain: EAGVAQSPRYKIIEKRQSVAFWCNPISGHATLYWYQQILGQGPKLLIQFQNNGVVDDSQLPKDRFSAERLKGVDSTLKIQPAKLEDSAVYLCASSLELAGGETQYFGPGTRLLVL.

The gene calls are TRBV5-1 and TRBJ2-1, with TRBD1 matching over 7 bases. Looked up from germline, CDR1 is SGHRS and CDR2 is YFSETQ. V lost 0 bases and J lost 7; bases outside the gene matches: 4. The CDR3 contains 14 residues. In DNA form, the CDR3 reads TGCGCCAGCAGCTTGGACCCAGGGGGTAATGAGCAGTTCTTC. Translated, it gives CASSLDPGGNEQFF.

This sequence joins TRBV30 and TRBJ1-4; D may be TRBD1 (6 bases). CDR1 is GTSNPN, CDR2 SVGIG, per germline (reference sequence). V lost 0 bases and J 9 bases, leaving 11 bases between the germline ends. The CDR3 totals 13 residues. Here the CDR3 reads CAWSVSDSQKLFF. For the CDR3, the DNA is TGTGCCTGGAGTGTGTCGGACAGTCAAAAACTGTTTTTT. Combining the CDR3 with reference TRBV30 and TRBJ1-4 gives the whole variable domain SQTIHQWPATLVQPVGSPLSLECTVEGTSNPNLYWYRQAAGRGLQLLFYSVGIGQISSEVPQNLSASRPQDRQFILSSKKLLLSDSGFYLCAWSVSDSQKLFFGSGTQLSVL.

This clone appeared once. DNA of the CDR3: TGTGCCAGCAGCTTAGATGGGCAGTCAGGGGGCTACACCTTC. This encodes CASSLDGQSGGYTF. The chain couples TRBV11-2 to TRBJ1-2, with a weak D call TRBD1 (5 bases). Trimming left V 0 bases short and J 8 bases short, with 13 bases between. Germline CDR1 is SGHAT and CDR2 is FQNNGV. The CDR3 contains 14 residues.